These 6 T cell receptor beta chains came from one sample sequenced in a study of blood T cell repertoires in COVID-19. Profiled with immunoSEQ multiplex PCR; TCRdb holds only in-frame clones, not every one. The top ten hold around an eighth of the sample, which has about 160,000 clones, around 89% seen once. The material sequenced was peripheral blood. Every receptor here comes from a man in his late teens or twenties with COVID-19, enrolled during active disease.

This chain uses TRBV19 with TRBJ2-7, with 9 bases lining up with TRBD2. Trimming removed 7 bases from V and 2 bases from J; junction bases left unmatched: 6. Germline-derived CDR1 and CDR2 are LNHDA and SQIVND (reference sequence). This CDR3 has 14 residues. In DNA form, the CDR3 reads TGTGCCAGTAAACCCGCTAGCGGGGCCTACGAGCAGTACTTC. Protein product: CASKPASGAYEQYF.

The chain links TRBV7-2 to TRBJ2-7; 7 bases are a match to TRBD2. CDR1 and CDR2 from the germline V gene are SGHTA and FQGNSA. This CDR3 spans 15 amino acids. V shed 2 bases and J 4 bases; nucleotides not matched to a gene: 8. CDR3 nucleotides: TGTGCCAGCAGCTTAAGGGCGGGAGTCGGGTACGAGCAGTACTTC. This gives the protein CASSLRAGVGYEQYF. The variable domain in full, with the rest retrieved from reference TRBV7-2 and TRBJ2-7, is GAGVSQSPSNKVTEKGKDVELRCDPISGHTALYWYRQSLGQGLEFLIYFQGNSAPDKSGLPSDRFSAERTGGSVSTLTIQRTQQEDSAVYLCASSLRAGVGYEQYFGPGTRLTVT.

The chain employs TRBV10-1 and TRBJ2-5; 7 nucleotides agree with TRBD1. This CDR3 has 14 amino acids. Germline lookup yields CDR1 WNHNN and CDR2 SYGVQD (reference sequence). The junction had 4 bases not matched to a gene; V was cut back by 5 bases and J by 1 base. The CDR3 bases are TGCGCCAGCAGTCACCGGGACAGCCAAGAGACCCAGTACTTC. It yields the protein CASSHRDSQETQYF.

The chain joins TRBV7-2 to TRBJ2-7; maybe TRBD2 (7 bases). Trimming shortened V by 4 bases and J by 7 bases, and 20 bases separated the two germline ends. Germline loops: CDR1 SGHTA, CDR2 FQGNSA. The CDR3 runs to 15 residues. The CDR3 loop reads CASSSLGGAPGEQYF. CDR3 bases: TGTGCCAGCAGCTCCTTGGGGGGGGCGCCGGGAGAGCAGTACTTC.

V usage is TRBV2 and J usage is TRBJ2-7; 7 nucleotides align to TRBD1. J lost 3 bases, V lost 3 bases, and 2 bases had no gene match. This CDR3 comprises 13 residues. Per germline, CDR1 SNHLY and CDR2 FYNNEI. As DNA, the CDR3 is TGTGCCAGCAGTGACCGGGACAGCTACGAGCAGTACTTC. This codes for CASSDRDSYEQYF.

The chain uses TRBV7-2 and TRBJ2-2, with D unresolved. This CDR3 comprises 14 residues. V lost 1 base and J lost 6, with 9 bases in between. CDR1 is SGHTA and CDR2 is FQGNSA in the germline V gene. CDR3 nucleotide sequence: TGTGCCAGCAGCTTAGTTGGCATCGCCGGGGAGCTGTTTTTT. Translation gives CASSLVGIAGELFF.